These 30 T cell receptor beta chains share one sample of origin, sequenced in a study of T cells in Graves' hyperthyroidism and ophthalmopathy. The source material, RNA transcripts, was used to amplify TCR beta CDR3 regions. The HTBI primer set drove a first-round RT-PCR of the TCR CDR3. TCRdb reprocessed the multiplex PCR reads via MiXCR and lists one record per CDR3 protein. The repertoire holds under 400,000 distinct CDR3 sequences, with 15% to 19% as singletons. Sequencing was done on a sample of blood. These receptor sequences come from a woman aged 18-30 years with Graves' hyperthyroidism that later progressed to Graves' ophthalmopathy.

There are many counts of this clonotype. J is TRBJ2-1 and V is TRBV11-2, with D possibly matching TRBD2 (7 bases). Germline CDR1 is SGHAT and CDR2 is FQNNGV. V was pared by 1 base and J by 0 bases, with 13 bases between. This CDR3 is 17 amino acids long. CDR3: CASSLVRGGSSYNEQFF. CDR3 nucleotide sequence: TGTGCCAGCAGCTTAGTCCGCGGGGGCAGCTCCTACAATGAGCAGTTCTTC.

Turning to this clonotype: Given a much more abundant clone one base away, this may be a read error. The CDR3 carries no conserved terminal phenylalanine or tryptophan, so it likely arises from a read error. The CDR3 DNA follows: TGTGCCAGCAGGATGGGGCAAGTTGGCTATGGCTACACCCTC. This translates into CASRMGQVGYGYTL. The chain couples TRBV2 to TRBJ1-2, with a possible D match to TRBD1 (5 bases). This CDR3 is built from 14 residues. CDR1 is SNHLY, CDR2 FYNNEI, per germline. Trimming removed 6 bases at V and 4 bases at J, with 15 bases between.

This clonotype came up many times. The chain has TRBV20-1 and TRBJ2-7; tentatively, D is TRBD2 (5 bases). Trimming shortened V by 4 bases and J by 3 bases, and 13 bases separated the two germline ends. CDR3 length equals 13 residues. Germline V CDR1 and CDR2: DFQATT, SNEGSKA (reference sequence). The CDR3 DNA is TGCAGTGCTACTAGCCACTCCGACTACGAGCAGTACTTC. Encoded protein: CSATSHSDYEQYF.

The V gene is TRBV29-1, the J gene TRBJ2-7, with D perhaps matching TRBD2 (5 bases). The CDR3 runs 13 residues. V gave up 5 bases and J gave up 5 bases, with 16 bases separating them. Germline loops: CDR1 SQVTM, CDR2 ANQGSEA. In DNA, the CDR3 is TGCAGCGTTCAAGGGAGATTAACCGACGAGCAGTACTTC. It yields the protein CSVQGRLTDEQYF.

The chain couples TRBV19 to TRBJ1-1, with 9 nucleotides matching TRBD1. CDR1 and CDR2 from the germline V gene are LNHDA and SQIVND (reference sequence). V shed 1 base and J 4 bases; nucleotides not matched to a gene: 7. The CDR3 runs to 16 residues. CDR3 nucleotides: TGTGCCAGTAGTATAGGCTCACAGGGGGCGAGCACTGAAGCTTTCTTT. Translated, it gives CASSIGSQGASTEAFF.

Ten or more counts support this clonotype. The rearrangement uses TRBV20-1 and TRBJ2-3; TRBD1 might be the D (6 bases). This CDR3 is built from 13 residues. The ends were cut back, 4 bases at V and 2 bases at J, with 10 bases in the middle. Germline values: CDR1 DFQATT, CDR2 SNEGSKA (reference sequence). The CDR3 sequence: CSATRTATDTQYF. CDR3 DNA sequence: TGCAGTGCTACCAGGACAGCCACAGATACGCAGTATTTT.

A few counts support this clonotype. The chain uses TRBV7-2 and TRBJ1-3; D gene ambiguous. CDR3 length: 13 residues. The V gene lost 2 bases and the J gene lost 7 bases, with 9 bases spanning the gap. CDR1 is SGHTA and CDR2 is FQGNSA in the germline V gene. CDR3 coding DNA: TGTGCCAGCAGCTTATTACTTGGTAACACCATATATTTT. This gives the protein CASSLLLGNTIYF. The full variable domain, completed using reference TRBV7-2 and TRBJ1-3, is GAGVSQSPSNKVTEKGKDVELRCDPISGHTALYWYRQSLGQGLEFLIYFQGNSAPDKSGLPSDRFSAERTGGSVSTLTIQRTQQEDSAVYLCASSLLLGNTIYFGEGSWLTVV.

This clonotype was picked up a small number of times. The V call is TRBV7-9, the J call TRBJ2-7; 7 nucleotides match TRBD2. The trim removed 2 bases at V and 9 bases at J, leaving 7 bases unmatched. There are 13 residues in the CDR3. CDR1 is SEHNR and CDR2 is FQNEAQ in the germline V gene (reference sequence). CDR3 residues: CASSLRLGGRQYF. The CDR3 DNA reads as TGTGCCAGCAGCTTAAGGCTGGGAGGGAGGCAGTACTTC.

The table lists this clonotype with a few counts. The V and J genes are TRBV4-1 and TRBJ2-3, with D tentatively TRBD2 (5 bases). The CDR3 has 15 residues. Germline loops: CDR1 MGHRA, CDR2 YSYEKL. Trimming pared 1 base from V and 8 bases from J, leaving 16 bases between. CDR3 region: CASSQVMDSPFTQYF. CDR3 nucleotides: TGCGCCAGCAGCCAAGTAATGGACTCCCCCTTTACGCAGTATTTT.

This clonotype was detected ten times or more. The chain is built from TRBV11-3 and TRBJ2-1, with D possibly matching TRBD2 (7 bases). Trimming cost V 1 base and J 3 bases, with 16 bases left between them. In germline, CDR1 is SGHNT, CDR2 YENEEA. The CDR3 loop spans 17 amino acids. CDR3 loop: CASSLGWGGEVYNEQFF. CDR3 sequence (DNA): TGTGCCAGCAGCTTAGGTTGGGGGGGCGAGGTCTACAATGAGCAGTTCTTC.

This sequence joins TRBV6-1 and TRBJ2-1, with D tentatively TRBD2 (5 bases). Trimming left V 6 bases short and J 8 bases short, with 11 bases between. CDR3 size: 12 residues. CDR1 is MNHNS, CDR2 SASEGT, per germline. CDR3 sequence (DNA): TGTGCCAGCAGCTCCAACGGGGATGAGCAGTTCTTC. As protein: CASSSNGDEQFF.

This clonotype came up a few times. The CDR3 bases are TGTGCCAGCAGCGTTCGGAGTGGGGGAGCCGGAGATACGCAGTATTTT. Translation: CASSVRSGGAGDTQYF. This sequence joins TRBV9 and TRBJ2-3; D may match TRBD1 or TRBD2 (5 bases each). The germline V gene encodes CDR1 SGDLS and CDR2 YYNGEE. The CDR3 loop spans 16 amino acids. Trimming took off 2 bases at V and 5 bases at J, with 18 bases between the two ends.

This clonotype was recorded at least ten times. This chain uses TRBV12-3 or TRBV12-4 with TRBJ1-1; D not resolved. The CDR3 sequence is 15 residues long. Trimming cost V 3 bases and J 1 base, with 12 bases left between them. CDR3 sequence reads: CASSLTPLRNTEAFF. The CDR3 DNA reads TGTGCCAGCAGTTTGACCCCTCTGCGGAACACTGAAGCTTTCTTT.

V and J are TRBV5-1 and TRBJ2-1, with D possibly TRBD1 on 5 matching bases. Deletions cut 4 bases from V and 7 bases from J, with 9 bases between. Germline V CDR1 and CDR2: SGHRS, YFSETQ. The CDR3 has 12 residues. DNA for the CDR3: TGCGCCAGCAGCATTTCAGGGAATGAGCAGTTCTTC. Residues: CASSISGNEQFF.

This clonotype was recorded a few times. This chain connects TRBV4-1 to TRBJ2-2; D gene uncertain. The V end was cut by 1 base, the J end by 7 bases, with 7 bases between. CDR3 length equals 13 residues. CDR1 MGHRA and CDR2 YSYEKL come from the germline V gene. The CDR3 here is CASSQAWVGELFF. As DNA, the CDR3 is TGCGCCAGCAGCCAAGCGTGGGTCGGGGAGCTGTTTTTT.

A remark on this clonotype: Being one base from a much bigger clone, this may be a read error. This chain joins TRBV28 and TRBJ2-2; 7 nucleotides match TRBD1. The V and J ends lost 3 bases and 4 bases, in that order; junction bases with no gene match: 5. The V gene's germline CDR1 is MDHEN and CDR2 SYDVKM. The CDR3 loop spans 15 amino acids. The CDR3 reads CASSFRDSATGELFF. As DNA, the CDR3 is TGTGCCAGCAGTTTCCGGGACAGTGCCACCGGGGAGCTGTTTTTT.

This clonotype was counted many times. The chain recombines TRBV2 with TRBJ1-2; D is ambiguous. Germline V gene lookup returns CDR1 SNHLY and CDR2 FYNNEI. The V and J ends lost 2 bases and 8 bases respectively, with 18 bases between them. The CDR3 sequence is 15 residues long. The CDR3 coding sequence is TGTGCCAGCAGTGAAAGCGGGGTTGTGGTGGACGGCTACACCTTC. Protein: CASSESGVVVDGYTF.

This chain connects TRBV28 to TRBJ2-2; D might be TRBD1 (5 bases). The CDR3 is made up of 13 amino acids. V lost 1 base to trimming and J lost 7 bases, with 7 bases between them. Germline V gene lookup returns CDR1 MDHEN and CDR2 SYDVKM. CDR3 region: CASSLSGFGELFF. Written as DNA, the CDR3 is TGTGCCAGCAGTTTATCAGGGTTCGGGGAGCTGTTTTTT.

This clonotype was counted ten times or more. The chain uses TRBV20-1 and TRBJ1-2, with a possible D match to TRBD1 (6 bases). V lost 1 base to trimming and J lost 6 bases, with 12 bases between them. CDR1 is DFQATT, CDR2 SNEGSKA, per germline (reference sequence). This CDR3 spans 13 amino acids. CDR3 nucleotide sequence: TGCAGTGCTAGAGTCTCCGGGACAAATGGCTACACCTTC. Translating gives CSARVSGTNGYTF.

This clonotype was counted at least ten times. The V gene is TRBV5-1, the J gene TRBJ2-3; no clear D. The V end lost 0 bases, the J end lost 4 bases, and 12 bases lay between the germline ends. The CDR3 has 15 amino acids. CDR1 SGHRS and CDR2 YFSETQ come from the germline V gene. The CDR3 DNA reads as TGCGCCAGCAGCTTGGTTGACGGAACCTCAGATACGCAGTATTTT. This translates into CASSLVDGTSDTQYF.

Ten or more counts support this clonotype. V usage is TRBV24-1 and J usage is TRBJ2-1; possible D gene TRBD1, 5 bases. The CDR3 covers 15 residues. The V gene lost 4 bases and the J gene lost 7 bases, with 16 bases spanning the gap. Germline V gene lookup returns CDR1 KGHDR and CDR2 SFDVKD. This chain's CDR3 is CATSDLPGSGNEQFF. The DNA for the CDR3 is TGTGCCACCAGTGACCTTCCAGGGTCTGGAAATGAGCAGTTCTTC.

CDR3 DNA sequence: TGTGCCACCGGCGGGGGAAGCCGGGCAGATACGCAGTATTTT. This gives the protein CATGGGSRADTQYF. This chain connects TRBV7-9 to TRBJ2-3; 7 bases are a match to TRBD2. Trimming cost V 10 bases and J 4 bases; bases outside gene matches: 11. There are 14 residues in the CDR3. Germline V lookup: CDR1 SEHNR, CDR2 FQNEAQ (reference sequence).

This clonotype was observed at least ten times. This chain connects TRBV27 to TRBJ2-7; D gene unclear. Trimming took 2 bases from V and 7 from J, leaving 9 bases between them. Germline loops: CDR1 MNHEY, CDR2 SMNVEV (reference sequence). There are 12 residues in the CDR3. CDR3 in amino acids: CASSLPLGEQYF. The CDR3 nucleotides are TGTGCCAGCAGTTTACCCCTGGGGGAGCAGTACTTC.

The chain joins TRBV9 to TRBJ1-4; TRBD1 might be the D (6 bases). The CDR3 loop spans 16 amino acids. Germline V gives CDR1 SGDLS, CDR2 YYNGEE. V was trimmed by 0 bases and J by 7 bases, leaving 16 bases between them. CDR3 in amino acids: CASSVGGPWGLEKLFF. CDR3 in DNA: TGTGCCAGCAGCGTAGGGGGGCCATGGGGGCTTGAAAAACTGTTTTTT.

This clonotype was detected ten times or more. The rearrangement uses TRBV12-3 or TRBV12-4 and TRBJ2-6; 7 bases match TRBD1. The CDR3 has 17 residues. Losses at the gene ends were 6 bases for V and 2 bases for J; bases not matched to a gene: 10. The CDR3 coding sequence is TGTGCCAGCAGCGGACAGGTCCTAGGACCTGGGGCCAACGTCCTGACTTTC. It translates to CASSGQVLGPGANVLTF.

The chain recombines TRBV28 with TRBJ2-3, with a possible D match to TRBD2 (5 bases). V was shortened by 6 bases and J by 0 bases, with 19 bases between the two germline ends. This CDR3 is 17 amino acids long. Germline loops: CDR1 MDHEN, CDR2 SYDVKM. The CDR3 nucleotides are TGTGCCAGCAGCCCTAGCCTAACAAGGGTGAGCACAGATACGCAGTATTTT. Amino acids: CASSPSLTRVSTDTQYF.

This clonotype was detected many times. This rearrangement joins TRBV28 to TRBJ2-3; 8 bases match TRBD2. J lost 5 bases, V lost 2 bases, and 12 bases had no gene match. The CDR3 loop spans 17 amino acids. CDR1 and CDR2 from the germline V gene are MDHEN and SYDVKM. CDR3 sequence reads: CASSLVPGREDEDTQYF. The CDR3 nucleotides are TGTGCCAGCAGTTTAGTCCCCGGGCGGGAGGATGAAGATACGCAGTATTTT.

The sample holds many counts of this clonotype. The chain joins TRBV28 to TRBJ1-2; D not certain. Germline V gene data show CDR1 as MDHEN and CDR2 as SYDVKM. This CDR3 spans 13 amino acids. V was shortened by 5 bases and J by 3 bases, with 10 bases between the two germline ends. DNA for the CDR3: TGTGCCAGCAGTCCCCGAGAATACTATGGCTACACCTTC. Amino acid sequence: CASSPREYYGYTF.

The rearrangement links TRBV19 to TRBJ2-5; D is possibly TRBD1 or TRBD2 (6 bases each). The length of the CDR3 is 15 residues. Looked up from germline, CDR1 is LNHDA and CDR2 is SQIVND (reference sequence). V was shortened by 5 bases and J by 2 bases, with 15 bases between the two germline ends. DNA of the CDR3: TGTGCCAGTAGTCACGGGGGCGCGAGTCAAGAGACCCAGTACTTC. Amino acids: CASSHGGASQETQYF. The whole variable domain, filled in from reference TRBV19 and TRBJ2-5, reads DGGITQSPKYLFRKEGQNVTLSCEQNLNHDAMYWYRQDPGQGLRLIYYSQIVNDFQKGDIAEGYSVSREKKESFPLTVTSAQKNPTAFYLCASSHGGASQETQYFGPGTRLLVL.

V usage is TRBV7-9 and J usage is TRBJ1-1; D gene ambiguous. From germline, CDR1 is SEHNR and CDR2 FQNEAQ (reference sequence). This CDR3 spans 15 amino acids. Trimming stripped 0 bases from V and 0 bases from J, with 8 bases between. In DNA, the CDR3 is TGTGCCAGCAGCTTAGCTGGGGAAATGAACACTGAAGCTTTCTTT. Residues: CASSLAGEMNTEAFF.